Shown below are 19 T cell receptor beta chains from a single sample sequenced in a study of early T cells in non-severe SARS-CoV-2 infection. MiXCR, applied by TCRdb to the 5' RACE reads, yields one record per CDR3 protein. Here the sample spans 63,000 or so distinct CDR3 sequences, about 11% being singletons. The sequencing input was whole blood. The receptor source for this set is an adult who was a healthcare worker with PCR-confirmed SARS-CoV-2 infection or an uninfected control (not recorded which).

This clonotype was recorded once. With a much larger clone just one base away, this may be a read error. The chain recombines TRBV9 with TRBJ2-5, with a tentative D call TRBD1 (6 bases). The CDR3 runs to 15 residues. Germline V lookup: CDR1 SGDLS, CDR2 YYNGEE. The CDR3 sequence: CASSVRQGWRETRYF. The DNA of the CDR3 is TGTGCCAGCAGCGTACGCCAGGGGTGGCGAGAGACCCGGTACTTC.

This clonotype turned up a few times. The CDR3 nucleotides read TGTGCCACCAGTGCCCCTCCTCCCCGCGACACCGGGGAGCTGTTTTTT. Encoded protein: CATSAPPPRDTGELFF. The V and J genes are TRBV24-1 and TRBJ2-2; D is unresolved. The CDR3 totals 16 residues. Looked up from germline, CDR1 is KGHDR and CDR2 is SFDVKD. The germline V and J ends were trimmed by 5 bases and 3 bases, with 15 bases remaining between them.

The rearrangement links TRBV4-1 to TRBJ1-2; D uncertain. CDR1 and CDR2 (germline): MGHRA, YSYEKL. The V end was cut by 0 bases, the J end by 0 bases, with 20 bases between. The CDR3 consists of 19 residues. The CDR3 region is CASSQDTPLGHRPNYGYTF. DNA for the CDR3: TGCGCCAGCAGCCAAGATACCCCCCTAGGGCACAGACCTAACTATGGCTACACCTTC.

CDR3 protein: CASSSREGATNEKLFF. The CDR3 bases are TGTGCCAGCAGTTCCCGTGAGGGAGCAACTAATGAAAAACTGTTTTTT. The chain joins TRBV6-6 to TRBJ1-4, with no clear D. The germline V and J ends were trimmed by 4 bases and 0 bases, with 12 bases remaining between them. Germline CDR1 MNHNY, CDR2 SVGAGI (reference sequence). The CDR3 covers 16 residues.

This chain joins TRBV7-9 and TRBJ2-3, with TRBD1 as a possible D gene (6 bases). Germline V gives CDR1 SEHNR, CDR2 FQNEAQ (reference sequence). CDR3 length: 15 residues. With 3 bases removed from V and 4 bases from J, the gap between germline ends came to 14 bases. Written as DNA, the CDR3 is TGTGCCAGCAGCTTTACAGGGATGAGGCCAGATACGCAGTATTTT. It translates to CASSFTGMRPDTQYF.

This clonotype was observed at least ten times. The chain uses TRBV30 and TRBJ2-7; D is ambiguous. This CDR3 comprises 13 residues. Germline-derived CDR1 and CDR2 are GTSNPN and SVGIG (reference sequence). With 1 base removed from V and 5 bases from J, the gap between germline ends came to 12 bases. DNA of the CDR3: TGTGCCTGGAGTGCGCGAAGGGCCGACGAGCAGTACTTC. Translated, it gives CAWSARRADEQYF.

CDR3 in amino acids: CASRRGTNEKLFF. CDR3 nucleotide sequence: TGTGCCAGCAGGAGGGGAACTAATGAAAAACTGTTTTTT. The chain links TRBV12-3 or TRBV12-4 to TRBJ1-4, with D possibly matching TRBD1 (5 bases). The CDR3 loop spans 13 amino acids. V lost 6 bases and J 1 base, leaving 6 bases between the germline ends.

The V call is TRBV20-1, the J call TRBJ1-6; D not resolved. The CDR3 loop spans 15 amino acids. Trimming left V 5 bases short and J 0 bases short, with 11 bases between. The germline gives CDR1 DFQATT, CDR2 SNEGSKA (reference sequence). CDR3 DNA: TGCAGTGCTCTTCTCATTAGCTCCTATAATTCACCCCTCCACTTT. This translates into CSALLISSYNSPLHF.

This clonotype was seen at least ten times. The chain combines TRBV29-1 with TRBJ2-5; a weak D match, TRBD2 (5 bases). Looked up from germline, CDR1 is SQVTM and CDR2 is ANQGSEA. The V gene lost 7 bases and the J gene lost 2 bases, with 11 bases spanning the gap. This CDR3 spans 12 amino acids. CDR3 sequence (DNA): TGCAGCGCTCGGTCGGGGCAAGAGACCCAGTACTTC. Translated: CSARSGQETQYF.

This clonotype was counted many times. The CDR3 region is CASSIGKGTHKNIQYF. In DNA form, the CDR3 reads TGTGCCAGTAGTATCGGTAAGGGGACCCACAAAAACATTCAGTACTTC. The rearrangement uses TRBV19 and TRBJ2-4, with D tentatively TRBD1 or TRBD2 (5 bases each). The CDR3 spans 16 residues. Germline values: CDR1 LNHDA, CDR2 SQIVND (reference sequence). With 3 bases removed from V and 3 bases from J, the gap between germline ends came to 15 bases. Full variable domain (rest looked up from reference TRBV19 and TRBJ2-4): DGGITQSPKYLFRKEGQNVTLSCEQNLNHDAMYWYRQDPGQGLRLIYYSQIVNDFQKGDIAEGYSVSREKKESFPLTVTSAQKNPTAFYLCASSIGKGTHKNIQYFGAGTRLSVL.

The genes are TRBV11-2 and TRBJ2-1, with D uncertain. The V end lost 4 bases, the J end lost 5 bases, and 3 bases lay between the germline ends. The CDR3 spans 11 residues. Germline lookup yields CDR1 SGHAT and CDR2 FQNNGV. In DNA form, the CDR3 reads TGTGCCAGCAGCTCGAACAATGAGCAGTTCTTC. Protein product: CASSSNNEQFF.

This sequence joins TRBV6-6 and TRBJ2-2; 8 bases agree with TRBD2. The CDR3 extends over 17 amino acids. Per the germline V gene, CDR1 is MNHNY and CDR2 is SVGAGI (reference sequence). Trimming at V came to 0 bases and at J to 4 bases, leaving 7 bases not matched to a gene. In nucleotides, the CDR3 is TGTGCCAGCAGTTACTCACGGGAGGGCCGGAGCACCGGGGAGCTGTTTTTT. The encoded protein is CASSYSREGRSTGELFF.

This clonotype was picked up many times. The V gene is TRBV12-5, the J gene TRBJ1-1, with TRBD1 as a possible D gene (6 bases). CDR1 and CDR2 from the germline V gene are LGHNT and FRNRAP. Trimming left V 2 bases short and J 4 bases short, with 11 bases between. The CDR3 covers 14 residues. DNA of the CDR3: TGTGCTAGTGGTTTGACGGAGGGGGGCACTGAAGCTTTCTTT. It codes for CASGLTEGGTEAFF.

As regards this clonotype: A single base separates this from a much larger clone, so it may be a read error. The rearrangement uses TRBV5-1 and TRBJ1-2; TRBD1 agrees at 7 bases. There are 15 residues in the CDR3. After removal of 0 bases from V and 10 bases from J, the junction contained 12 bases not matched to a gene. Germline assignment: CDR1 SGHRS and CDR2 YFSETQ. CDR3 bases: TGCGCCAGCAGCTTGGAAGGGGGCGCGGTCCATGACTACACCTTC. Residues: CASSLEGGAVHDYTF. The full variable domain, completed using reference TRBV5-1 and TRBJ1-2, is KAGVTQTPRYLIKTRGQQVTLSCSPISGHRSVSWYQQTPGQGLQFLFEYFSETQRNKGNFPGRFSGRQFSNSRSEMNVSTLELGDSALYLCASSLEGGAVHDYTFGSGTRLTVV.

The sample holds many counts of this clonotype. The CDR3 here is CASSQGGLVSLNYEQYF. The DNA for the CDR3 is TGTGCCAGCAGCCAAGGGGGACTAGTTTCCCTTAACTACGAGCAGTACTTC. The chain recombines TRBV3-1 with TRBJ2-7; 8 nucleotides line up with TRBD2. CDR3 length equals 17 residues. J lost 3 bases, V lost 1 base, and 11 bases had no gene match. The germline gives CDR1 LGHDT, CDR2 YNNKEL (reference sequence).

The chain employs TRBV5-1 and TRBJ1-1, with D possibly being TRBD1 (5 bases). CDR1 is SGHRS, CDR2 YFSETQ, per germline. V was pared by 5 bases and J by 3 bases, with 14 bases between. This CDR3 has 14 amino acids. The CDR3, as DNA: TGCGCCAGCAGGGGCTCTGGGGCTTACACTGAAGCTTTCTTT. This translates into CASRGSGAYTEAFF.

The J gene is TRBJ2-1, the V gene TRBV20-1; no firm D call. V dropped 5 bases and J dropped 4 bases, with 21 bases sitting between them. Germline CDR1 is DFQATT and CDR2 is SNEGSKA (reference sequence). The CDR3 has 16 amino acids. This CDR3 reads CSASAVWGASYNEQFF. The CDR3 bases are TGCAGTGCTTCGGCCGTGTGGGGTGCGAGTTACAATGAGCAGTTCTTC.

There are a few counts of this clonotype. The chain employs TRBV5-1 and TRBJ2-2, with D uncertain. CDR3 length: 13 amino acids. V lost 3 bases, J lost 2 bases, and 5 bases lay in between. Per germline, CDR1 SGHRS and CDR2 YFSETQ. The CDR3 reads CASSSFNTGELFF. The CDR3 bases are TGCGCCAGCAGCTCCTTTAACACCGGGGAGCTGTTTTTT. The full variable domain, in which reference TRBV5-1 and TRBJ2-2 provide the parts outside the CDR3, is KAGVTQTPRYLIKTRGQQVTLSCSPISGHRSVSWYQQTPGQGLQFLFEYFSETQRNKGNFPGRFSGRQFSNSRSEMNVSTLELGDSALYLCASSSFNTGELFFGEGSRLTVL.

This clonotype was recorded at least ten times. As DNA, the CDR3 is TGTGCCAGCACCCTCCGGCCCAGCGGGGGTCCTAACAATGAGCAGTTCTTC. Translation: CASTLRPSGGPNNEQFF. The chain joins TRBV6-1 to TRBJ2-1, with 8 bases identical to TRBD2. V trimming: 7 bases; J trimming: 5 bases; junction bases outside the gene matches: 16. Germline V lookup: CDR1 MNHNS, CDR2 SASEGT. The CDR3 loop spans 17 amino acids.